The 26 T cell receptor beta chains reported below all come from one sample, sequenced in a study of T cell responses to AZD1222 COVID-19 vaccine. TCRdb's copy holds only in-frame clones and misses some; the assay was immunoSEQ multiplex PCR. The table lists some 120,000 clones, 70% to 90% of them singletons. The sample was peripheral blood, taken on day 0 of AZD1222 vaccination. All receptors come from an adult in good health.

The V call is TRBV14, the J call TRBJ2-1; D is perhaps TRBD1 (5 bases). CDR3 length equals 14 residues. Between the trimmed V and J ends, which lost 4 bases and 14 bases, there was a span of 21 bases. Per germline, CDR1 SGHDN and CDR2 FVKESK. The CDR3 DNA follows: TGTGCCAGCAGCCTTAAAATGGGGCCCTCGGGCGAGTTCTTC. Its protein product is CASSLKMGPSGEFF.

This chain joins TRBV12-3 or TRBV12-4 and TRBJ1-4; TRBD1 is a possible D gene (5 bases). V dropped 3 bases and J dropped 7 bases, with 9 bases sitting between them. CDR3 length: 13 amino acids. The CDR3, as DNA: TGTGCCAGCAGTTTTTGGCAGGGTGAAAAACTGTTTTTT. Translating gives CASSFWQGEKLFF.

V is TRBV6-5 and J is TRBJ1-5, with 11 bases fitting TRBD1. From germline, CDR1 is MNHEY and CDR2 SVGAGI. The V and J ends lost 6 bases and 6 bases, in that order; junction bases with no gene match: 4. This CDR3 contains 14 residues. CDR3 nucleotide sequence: TGTGCCAGCAGCGGACAGGGGGCAGCTCAGCCCCAGCATTTT. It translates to CASSGQGAAQPQHF.

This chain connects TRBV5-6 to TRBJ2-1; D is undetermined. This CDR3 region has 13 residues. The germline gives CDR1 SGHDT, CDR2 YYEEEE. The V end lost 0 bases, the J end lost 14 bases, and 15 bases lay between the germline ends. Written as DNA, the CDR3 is TGTGCCAGCAGCTTGGGGATGGCCGATATAGAGTTCTTC. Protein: CASSLGMADIEFF.

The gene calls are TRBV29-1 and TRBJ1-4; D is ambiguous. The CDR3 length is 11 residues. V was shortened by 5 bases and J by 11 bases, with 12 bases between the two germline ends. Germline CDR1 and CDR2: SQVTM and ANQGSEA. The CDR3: CSVNPGGKLFF. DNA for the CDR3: TGCAGCGTTAACCCGGGTGGGAAACTGTTTTTT. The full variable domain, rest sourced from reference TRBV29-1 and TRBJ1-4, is SAVISQKPSRDICQRGTSLTIQCQVDSQVTMMFWYRQQPGQSLTLIATANQGSEATYESGFVIDKFPISRPNLTFSTLTVSNMSPEDSSIYLCSVNPGGKLFFGSGTQLSVL.

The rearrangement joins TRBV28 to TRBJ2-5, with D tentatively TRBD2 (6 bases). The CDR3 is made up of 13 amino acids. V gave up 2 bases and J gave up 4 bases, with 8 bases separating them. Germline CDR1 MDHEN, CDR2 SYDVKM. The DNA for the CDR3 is TGTGCCAGCAGTTTAGGGGGAGGAGAGACCCAGTACTTC. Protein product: CASSLGGGETQYF.

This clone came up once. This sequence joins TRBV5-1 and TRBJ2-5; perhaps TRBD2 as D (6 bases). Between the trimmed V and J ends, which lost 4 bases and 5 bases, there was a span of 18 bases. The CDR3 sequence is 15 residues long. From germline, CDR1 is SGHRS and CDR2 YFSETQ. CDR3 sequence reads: CASSPDGGVRETQYF. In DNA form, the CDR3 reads TGCGCCAGCAGCCCCGATGGAGGGGTCCGGGAGACCCAGTACTTC.

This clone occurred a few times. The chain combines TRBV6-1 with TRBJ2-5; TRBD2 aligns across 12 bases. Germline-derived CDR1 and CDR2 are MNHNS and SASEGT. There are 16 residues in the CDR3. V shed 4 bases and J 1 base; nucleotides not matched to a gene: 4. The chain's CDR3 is CASSVLAGGPQETQYF. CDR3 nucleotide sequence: TGTGCCAGCAGTGTTCTAGCGGGGGGGCCCCAAGAGACCCAGTACTTC.

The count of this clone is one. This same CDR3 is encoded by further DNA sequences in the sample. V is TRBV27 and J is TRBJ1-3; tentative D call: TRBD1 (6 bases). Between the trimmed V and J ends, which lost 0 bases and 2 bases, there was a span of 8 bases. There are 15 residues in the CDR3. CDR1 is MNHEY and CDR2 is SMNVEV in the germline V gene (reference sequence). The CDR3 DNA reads TGTGCCAGCAGTTTATCTGGGGGCCCTGGAAACACCATATATTTT. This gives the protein CASSLSGGPGNTIYF.

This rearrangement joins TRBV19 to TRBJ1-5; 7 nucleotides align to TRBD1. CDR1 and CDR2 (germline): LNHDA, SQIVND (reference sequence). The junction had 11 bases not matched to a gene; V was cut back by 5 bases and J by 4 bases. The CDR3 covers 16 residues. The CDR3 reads CASSPGGGGRNQPQHF. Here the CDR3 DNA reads TGTGCCAGTAGTCCAGGGGGGGGAGGAAGGAATCAGCCCCAGCATTTT. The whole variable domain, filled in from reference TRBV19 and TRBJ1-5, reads DGGITQSPKYLFRKEGQNVTLSCEQNLNHDAMYWYRQDPGQGLRLIYYSQIVNDFQKGDIAEGYSVSREKKESFPLTVTSAQKNPTAFYLCASSPGGGGRNQPQHFGDGTRLSIL.

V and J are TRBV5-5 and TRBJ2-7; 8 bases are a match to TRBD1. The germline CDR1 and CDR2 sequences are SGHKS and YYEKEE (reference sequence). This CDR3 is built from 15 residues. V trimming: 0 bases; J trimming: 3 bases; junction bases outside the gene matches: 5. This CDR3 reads CASSLGTGKLYEQYF. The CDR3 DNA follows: TGTGCCAGCAGCTTGGGGACAGGGAAACTCTACGAGCAGTACTTC.

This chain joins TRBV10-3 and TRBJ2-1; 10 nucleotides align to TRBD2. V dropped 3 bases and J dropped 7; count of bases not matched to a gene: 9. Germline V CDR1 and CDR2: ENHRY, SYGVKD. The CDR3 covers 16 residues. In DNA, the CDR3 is TGTGCCATCAGTGAACGAGAACTAGCGGGAATAAATGAGCAGTTCTTC. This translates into CAISERELAGINEQFF.

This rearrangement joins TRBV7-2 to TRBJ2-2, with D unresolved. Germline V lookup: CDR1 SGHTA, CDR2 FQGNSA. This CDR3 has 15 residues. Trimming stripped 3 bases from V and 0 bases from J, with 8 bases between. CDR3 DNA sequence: TGTGCCAGCAGCTTTTCGGCGTCGAACACCGGGGAGCTGTTTTTT. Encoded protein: CASSFSASNTGELFF.

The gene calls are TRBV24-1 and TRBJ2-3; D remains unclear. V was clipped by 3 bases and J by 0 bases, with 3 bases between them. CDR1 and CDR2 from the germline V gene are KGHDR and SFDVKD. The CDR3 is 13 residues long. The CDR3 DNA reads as TGTGCCACCAGTGATCTTAGCACAGATACGCAGTATTTT. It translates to CATSDLSTDTQYF.

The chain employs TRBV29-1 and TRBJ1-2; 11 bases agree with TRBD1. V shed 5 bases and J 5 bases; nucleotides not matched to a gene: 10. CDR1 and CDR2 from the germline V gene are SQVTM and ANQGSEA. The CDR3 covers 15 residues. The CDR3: CSVYTPGQGDYGYTF. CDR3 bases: TGCAGCGTTTATACCCCGGGACAGGGGGATTATGGCTACACCTTC.

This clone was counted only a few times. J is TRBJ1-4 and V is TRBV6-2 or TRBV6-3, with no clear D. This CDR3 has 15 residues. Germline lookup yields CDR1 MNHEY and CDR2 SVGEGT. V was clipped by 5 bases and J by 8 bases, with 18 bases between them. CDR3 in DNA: TGTGCCAGCAGTCTCACCTGGGATCCGGGAGAAAAACTGTTTTTT. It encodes CASSLTWDPGEKLFF.

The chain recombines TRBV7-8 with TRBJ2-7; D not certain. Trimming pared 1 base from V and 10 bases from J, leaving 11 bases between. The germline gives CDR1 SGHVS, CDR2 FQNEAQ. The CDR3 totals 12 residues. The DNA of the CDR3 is TGTGCCAGCAGCTTAGAGTTGAGTGTACAGTACTTC. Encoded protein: CASSLELSVQYF.

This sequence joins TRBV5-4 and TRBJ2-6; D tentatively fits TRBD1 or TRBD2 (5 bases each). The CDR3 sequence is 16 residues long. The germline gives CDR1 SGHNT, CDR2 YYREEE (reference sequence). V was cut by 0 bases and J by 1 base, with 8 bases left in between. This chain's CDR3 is CASSLAWGSGANVLTF. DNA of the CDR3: TGTGCCAGCAGCTTGGCGTGGGGGTCTGGGGCCAACGTCCTGACTTTC.

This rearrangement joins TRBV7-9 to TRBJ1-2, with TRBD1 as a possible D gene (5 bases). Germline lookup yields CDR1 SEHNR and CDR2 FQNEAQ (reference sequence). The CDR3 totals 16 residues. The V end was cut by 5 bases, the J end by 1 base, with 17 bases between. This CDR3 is CASSDGTEGVNYGYTF. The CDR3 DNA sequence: TGTGCCAGCAGCGACGGGACCGAAGGGGTTAACTATGGCTACACCTTC.

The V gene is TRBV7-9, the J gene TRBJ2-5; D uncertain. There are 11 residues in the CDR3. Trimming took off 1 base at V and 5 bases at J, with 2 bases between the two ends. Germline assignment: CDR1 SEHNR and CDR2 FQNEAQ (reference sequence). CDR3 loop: CASSLVETQYF. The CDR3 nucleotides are TGTGCCAGCAGCTTAGTTGAGACCCAGTACTTC.

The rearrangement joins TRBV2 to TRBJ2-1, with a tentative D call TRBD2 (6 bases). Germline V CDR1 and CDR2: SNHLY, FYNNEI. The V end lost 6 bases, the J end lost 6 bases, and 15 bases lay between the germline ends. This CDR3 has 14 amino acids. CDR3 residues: CASSAGTPFNEQFF. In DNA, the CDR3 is TGTGCCAGCAGCGCCGGGACTCCCTTCAATGAGCAGTTCTTC.

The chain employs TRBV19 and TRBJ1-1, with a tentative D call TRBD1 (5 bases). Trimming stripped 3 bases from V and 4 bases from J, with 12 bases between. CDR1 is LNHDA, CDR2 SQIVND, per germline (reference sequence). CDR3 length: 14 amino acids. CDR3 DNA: TGTGCCAGTAGTATGCAGGGCGGGGGCACTGAAGCTTTCTTT. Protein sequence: CASSMQGGGTEAFF.

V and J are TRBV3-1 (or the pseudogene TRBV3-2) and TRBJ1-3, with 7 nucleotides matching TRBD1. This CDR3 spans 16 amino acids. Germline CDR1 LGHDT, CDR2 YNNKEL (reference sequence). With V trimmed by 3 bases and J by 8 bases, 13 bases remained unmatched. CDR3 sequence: CASSQLGGGIGHTIYF. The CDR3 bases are TGTGCCAGCAGCCAGTTAGGAGGGGGCATCGGGCACACCATATATTTT.

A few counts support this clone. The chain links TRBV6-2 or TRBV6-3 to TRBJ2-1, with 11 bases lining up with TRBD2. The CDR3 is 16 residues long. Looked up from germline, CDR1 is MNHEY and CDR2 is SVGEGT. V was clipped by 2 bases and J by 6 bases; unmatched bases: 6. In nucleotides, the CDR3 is TGTGCCAGCAGTTACGATAGCGGGAGGGCTTCCAATGAGCAGTTCTTC. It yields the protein CASSYDSGRASNEQFF.

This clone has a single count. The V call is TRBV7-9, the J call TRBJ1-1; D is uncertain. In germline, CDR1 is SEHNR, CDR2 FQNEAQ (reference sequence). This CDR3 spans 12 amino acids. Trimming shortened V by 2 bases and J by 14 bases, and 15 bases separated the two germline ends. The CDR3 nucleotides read TGTGCCAGCAGCTTACGAACAAGCGCTCCGTTCTTT. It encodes CASSLRTSAPFF.

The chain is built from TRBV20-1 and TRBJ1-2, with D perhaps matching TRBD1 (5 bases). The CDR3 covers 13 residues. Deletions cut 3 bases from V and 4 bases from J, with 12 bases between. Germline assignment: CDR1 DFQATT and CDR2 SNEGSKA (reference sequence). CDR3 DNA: TGCAGTGCTAGTCCCGAGGGGTTCTATGGCTACACCTTC. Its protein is CSASPEGFYGYTF.